This TCR beta chain was sequenced in a study of T cells after yellow fever vaccination. They built TCR cDNA with 5'RACE template switching, a step that put in a universal primer site and UMIs. TCRdb re-called the 5' RACE reads through MiXCR, storing one row per CDR3 protein. The table includes 70,000 to 80,000 distinct CDR3 sequences, around 7.1% detected once. This clonotype came up many times. The receptor comes from a young man who received the YFV17D yellow fever vaccine. The sequenced sample was CD8+ T cells sorted from PBMCs, obtained 9 to 11 days after the first yellow fever vaccination.

CDR3 sequence: CASTPSPGRLTYEQYF. CDR3 in DNA: TGTGCCAGCACCCCATCTCCGGGACGGTTAACCTACGAGCAGTACTTC. The V call is TRBV27, the J call TRBJ2-7; D is perhaps TRBD1 or TRBD2 (5 bases each). The CDR3 is 16 residues long. Germline V lookup: CDR1 MNHEY, CDR2 SMNVEV (reference sequence). V lost 7 bases and J lost 2, with 21 bases in between.